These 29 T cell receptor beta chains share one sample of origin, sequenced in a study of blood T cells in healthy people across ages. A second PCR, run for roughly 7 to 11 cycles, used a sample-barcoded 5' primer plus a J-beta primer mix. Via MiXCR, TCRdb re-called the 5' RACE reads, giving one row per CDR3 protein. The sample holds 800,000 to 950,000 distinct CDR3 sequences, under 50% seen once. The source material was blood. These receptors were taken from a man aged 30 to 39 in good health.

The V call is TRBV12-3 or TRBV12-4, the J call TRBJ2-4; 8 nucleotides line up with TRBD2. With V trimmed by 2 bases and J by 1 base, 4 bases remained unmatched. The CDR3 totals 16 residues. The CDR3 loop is CASSLRSSGAKNIQYF. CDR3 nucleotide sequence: TGTGCCAGCAGTTTAAGGTCTAGCGGGGCCAAAAACATTCAGTACTTC.

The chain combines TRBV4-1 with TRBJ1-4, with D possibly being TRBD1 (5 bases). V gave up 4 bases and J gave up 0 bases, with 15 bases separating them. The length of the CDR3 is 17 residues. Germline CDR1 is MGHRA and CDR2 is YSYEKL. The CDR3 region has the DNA TGCGCCAGCAGCCCAGGGCTGCGGTTTGCAACTAATGAAAAACTGTTTTTT. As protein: CASSPGLRFATNEKLFF.

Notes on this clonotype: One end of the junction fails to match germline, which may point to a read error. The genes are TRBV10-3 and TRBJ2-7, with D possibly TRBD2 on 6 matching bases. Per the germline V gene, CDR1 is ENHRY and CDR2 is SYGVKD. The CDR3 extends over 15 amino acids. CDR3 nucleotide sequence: TGTGTCATCAGTGAGTCCAGGGCGGGGTTCGACGAGCAGTACTTC. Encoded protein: CVISESRAGFDEQYF.

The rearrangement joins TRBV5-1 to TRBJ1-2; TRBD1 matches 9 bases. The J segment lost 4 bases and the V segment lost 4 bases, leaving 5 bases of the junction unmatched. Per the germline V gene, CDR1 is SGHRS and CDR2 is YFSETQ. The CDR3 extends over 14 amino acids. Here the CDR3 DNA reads TGCGCCAGCAGCGAGGAACAGGGGGCCTATGGCTACACCTTC. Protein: CASSEEQGAYGYTF.

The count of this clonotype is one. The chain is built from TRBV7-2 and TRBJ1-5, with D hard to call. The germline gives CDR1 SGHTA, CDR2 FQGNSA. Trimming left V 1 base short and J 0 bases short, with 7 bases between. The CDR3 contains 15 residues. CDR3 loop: CASSLVEGSNQPQHF. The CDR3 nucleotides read TGTGCCAGCAGCTTAGTAGAGGGTAGCAATCAGCCCCAGCATTTT.

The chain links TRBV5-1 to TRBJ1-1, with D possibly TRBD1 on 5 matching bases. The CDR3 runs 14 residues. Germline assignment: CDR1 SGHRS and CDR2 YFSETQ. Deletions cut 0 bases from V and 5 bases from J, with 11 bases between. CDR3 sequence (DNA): TGCGCCAGCAGCTTGGTGGGGCCGGGGACTGAAGCTTTCTTT. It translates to CASSLVGPGTEAFF. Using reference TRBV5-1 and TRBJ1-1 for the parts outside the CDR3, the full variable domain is KAGVTQTPRYLIKTRGQQVTLSCSPISGHRSVSWYQQTPGQGLQFLFEYFSETQRNKGNFPGRFSGRQFSNSRSEMNVSTLELGDSALYLCASSLVGPGTEAFFGQGTRLTVV.

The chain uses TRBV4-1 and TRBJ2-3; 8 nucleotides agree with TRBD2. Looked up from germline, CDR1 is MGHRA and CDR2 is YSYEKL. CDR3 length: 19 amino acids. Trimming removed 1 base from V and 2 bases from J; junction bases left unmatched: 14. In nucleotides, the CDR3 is TGCGCCAGCAGCCAAGTCCCCGGGGGGGGGTTGTTATCCACAGATACGCAGTATTTT. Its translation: CASSQVPGGGLLSTDTQYF.

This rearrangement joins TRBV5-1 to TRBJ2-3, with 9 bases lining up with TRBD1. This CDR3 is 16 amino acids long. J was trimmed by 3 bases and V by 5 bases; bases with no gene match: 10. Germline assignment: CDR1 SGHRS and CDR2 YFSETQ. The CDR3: CASSGRGTGRTDTQYF. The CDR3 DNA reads TGCGCCAGCAGTGGGAGAGGGACAGGGAGAACAGATACGCAGTATTTT.

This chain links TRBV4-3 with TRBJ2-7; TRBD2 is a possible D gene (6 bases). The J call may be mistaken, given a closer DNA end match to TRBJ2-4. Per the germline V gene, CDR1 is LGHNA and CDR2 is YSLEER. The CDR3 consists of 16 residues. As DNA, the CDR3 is TGCGCCAGCAGCCAGGGACTCACCCCCGCGGCGGACATTCAGTACTTC. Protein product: CASSQGLTPAADIQYF.

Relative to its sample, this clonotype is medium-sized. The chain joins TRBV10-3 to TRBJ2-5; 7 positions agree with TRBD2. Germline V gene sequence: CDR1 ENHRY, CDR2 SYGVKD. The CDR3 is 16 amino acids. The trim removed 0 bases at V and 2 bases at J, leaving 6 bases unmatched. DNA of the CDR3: TGTGCCATCAGTGAGTCGAAGGCTAGCGGACAAGAGACCCAGTACTTC. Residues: CAISESKASGQETQYF.

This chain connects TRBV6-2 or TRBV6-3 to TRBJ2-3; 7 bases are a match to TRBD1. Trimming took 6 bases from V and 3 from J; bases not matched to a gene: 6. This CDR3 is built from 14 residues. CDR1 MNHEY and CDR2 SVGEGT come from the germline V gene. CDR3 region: CASRDRQFTDTQYF. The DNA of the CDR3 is TGTGCCAGCAGGGACAGGCAGTTTACAGATACGCAGTATTTT.

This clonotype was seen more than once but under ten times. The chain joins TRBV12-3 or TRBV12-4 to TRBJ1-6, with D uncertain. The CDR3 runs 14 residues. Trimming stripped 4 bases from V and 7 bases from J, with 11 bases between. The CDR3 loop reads CASSYSYGNSPLHF. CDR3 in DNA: TGTGCCAGCAGTTACTCCTACGGGAATTCACCCCTCCACTTT.

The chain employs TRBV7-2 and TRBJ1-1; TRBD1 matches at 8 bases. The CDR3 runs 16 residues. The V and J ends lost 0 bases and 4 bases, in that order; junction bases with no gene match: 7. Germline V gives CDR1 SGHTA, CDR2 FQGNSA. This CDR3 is CASSLARGRLGTEAFF. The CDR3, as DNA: TGTGCCAGCAGCTTAGCCAGGGGGCGATTGGGCACTGAAGCTTTCTTT.

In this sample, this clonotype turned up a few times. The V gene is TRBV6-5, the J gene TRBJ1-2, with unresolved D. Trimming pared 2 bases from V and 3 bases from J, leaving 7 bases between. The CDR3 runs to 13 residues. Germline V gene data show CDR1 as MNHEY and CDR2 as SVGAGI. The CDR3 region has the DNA TGTGCCAGCAGTTACATAGGTCACTATGGCTACACCTTC. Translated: CASSYIGHYGYTF.

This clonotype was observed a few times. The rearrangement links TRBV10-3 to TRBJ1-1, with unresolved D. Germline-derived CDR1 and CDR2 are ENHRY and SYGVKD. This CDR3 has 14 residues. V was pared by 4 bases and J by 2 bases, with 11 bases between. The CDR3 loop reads CAISALGVNTEAFF. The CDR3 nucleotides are TGTGCCATCAGTGCATTAGGTGTTAACACTGAAGCTTTCTTT.

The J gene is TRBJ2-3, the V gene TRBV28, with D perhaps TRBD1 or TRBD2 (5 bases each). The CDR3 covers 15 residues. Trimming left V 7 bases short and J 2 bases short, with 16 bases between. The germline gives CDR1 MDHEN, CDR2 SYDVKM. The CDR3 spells CASTFGGATTDTQYF. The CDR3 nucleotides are TGTGCCAGCACTTTTGGGGGAGCGACCACAGATACGCAGTATTTT.

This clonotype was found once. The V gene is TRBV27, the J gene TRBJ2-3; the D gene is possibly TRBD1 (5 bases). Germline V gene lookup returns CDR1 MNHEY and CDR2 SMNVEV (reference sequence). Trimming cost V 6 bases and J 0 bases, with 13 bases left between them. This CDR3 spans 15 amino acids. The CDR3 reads CASRYNRISTDTQYF. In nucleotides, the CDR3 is TGTGCCAGCAGATATAACAGGATTAGCACAGATACGCAGTATTTT.

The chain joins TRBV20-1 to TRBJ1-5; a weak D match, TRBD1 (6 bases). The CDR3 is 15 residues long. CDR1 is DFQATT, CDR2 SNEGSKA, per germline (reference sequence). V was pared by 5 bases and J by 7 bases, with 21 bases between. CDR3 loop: CSAPRGAQGRQPQHF. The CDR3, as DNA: TGCAGTGCTCCCCGGGGGGCACAGGGACGGCAGCCCCAGCATTTT.

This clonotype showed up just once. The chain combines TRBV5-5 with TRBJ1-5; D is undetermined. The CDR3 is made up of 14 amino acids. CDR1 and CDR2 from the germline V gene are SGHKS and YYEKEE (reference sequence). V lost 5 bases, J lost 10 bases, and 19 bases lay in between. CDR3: CASSNNPGPHPQHF. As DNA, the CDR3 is TGTGCCAGCAGTAACAACCCGGGCCCCCATCCCCAGCATTTT.

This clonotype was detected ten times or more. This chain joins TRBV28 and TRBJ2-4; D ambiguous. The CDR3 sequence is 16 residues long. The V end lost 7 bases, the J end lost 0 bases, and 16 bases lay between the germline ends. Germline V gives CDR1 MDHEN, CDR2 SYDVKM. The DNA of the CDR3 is TGTGCCAGCAATAGTATCCGGAACCTAGCCAAAAACATTCAGTACTTC. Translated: CASNSIRNLAKNIQYF.

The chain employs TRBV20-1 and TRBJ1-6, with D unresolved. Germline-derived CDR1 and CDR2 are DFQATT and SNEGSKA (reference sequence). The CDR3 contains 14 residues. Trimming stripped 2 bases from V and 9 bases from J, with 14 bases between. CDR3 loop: CSARFSSGFSPLHF. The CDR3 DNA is TGCAGTGCTAGATTTAGTTCGGGGTTTTCACCCCTCCACTTT.

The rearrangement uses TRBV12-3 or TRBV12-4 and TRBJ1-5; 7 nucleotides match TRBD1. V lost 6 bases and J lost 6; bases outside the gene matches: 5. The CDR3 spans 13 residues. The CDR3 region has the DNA TGTGCCAGCAGGCAACAGGGGACTCAGCCCCAGCATTTT. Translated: CASRQQGTQPQHF.

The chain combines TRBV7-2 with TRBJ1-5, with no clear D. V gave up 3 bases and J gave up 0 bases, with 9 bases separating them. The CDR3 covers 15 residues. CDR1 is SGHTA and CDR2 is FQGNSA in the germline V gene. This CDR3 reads CASSFQPNSNQPQHF. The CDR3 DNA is TGTGCCAGCAGCTTTCAGCCTAATAGCAATCAGCCCCAGCATTTT.

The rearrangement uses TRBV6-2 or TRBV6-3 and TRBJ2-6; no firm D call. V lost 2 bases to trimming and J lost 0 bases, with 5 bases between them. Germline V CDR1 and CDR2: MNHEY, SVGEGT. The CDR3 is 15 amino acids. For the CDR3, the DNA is TGTGCCAGCAGTTACGTGGTCTCTGGGGCCAACGTCCTGACTTTC. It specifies CASSYVVSGANVLTF.

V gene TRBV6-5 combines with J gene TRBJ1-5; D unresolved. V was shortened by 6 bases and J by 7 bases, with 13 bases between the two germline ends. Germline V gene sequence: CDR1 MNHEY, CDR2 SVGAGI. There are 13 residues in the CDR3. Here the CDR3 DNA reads TGTGCCAGCAGCGAGAGGAACGGACAGCCCCAGCATTTT. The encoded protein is CASSERNGQPQHF.

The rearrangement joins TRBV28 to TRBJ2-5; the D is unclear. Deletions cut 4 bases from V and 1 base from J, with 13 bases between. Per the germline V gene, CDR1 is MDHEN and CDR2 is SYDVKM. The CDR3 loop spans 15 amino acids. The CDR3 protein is CASSSPGPSQETQYF. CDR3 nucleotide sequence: TGTGCCAGCAGTTCCCCGGGTCCGAGCCAAGAGACCCAGTACTTC. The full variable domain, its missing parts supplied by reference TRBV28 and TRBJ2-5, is DVKVTQSSRYLVKRTGEKVFLECVQDMDHENMFWYRQDPGLGLRLIYFSYDVKMKEKGDIPEGYSVSREKKERFSLILESASTNQTSMYLCASSSPGPSQETQYFGPGTRLLVL.

In DNA, the CDR3 is TGCAGTGGCAAGTCTGGGGCCAACGTCCTGACTTTC. As protein: CSGKSGANVLTF. The chain uses TRBV20-1 and TRBJ2-6; D remains unclear. This CDR3 comprises 12 residues. The germline V gene has CDR1 DFQATT and CDR2 SNEGSKA (reference sequence). Trimming pared 7 bases from V and 1 base from J, leaving 5 bases between.

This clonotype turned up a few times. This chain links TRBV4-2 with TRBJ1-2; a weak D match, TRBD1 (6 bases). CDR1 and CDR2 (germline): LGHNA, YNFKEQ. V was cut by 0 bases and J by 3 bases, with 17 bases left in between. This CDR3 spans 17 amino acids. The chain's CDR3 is CASSQDSGTPIYYGYTF. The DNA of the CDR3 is TGTGCCAGCAGCCAAGACTCCGGGACACCTATCTACTATGGCTACACCTTC.

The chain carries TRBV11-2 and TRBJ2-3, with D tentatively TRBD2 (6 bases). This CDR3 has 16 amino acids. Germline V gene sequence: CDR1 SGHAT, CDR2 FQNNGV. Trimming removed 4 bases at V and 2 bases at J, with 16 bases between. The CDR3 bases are TGTGCCAGCAGCTCGCAACCGGGACTCAACACAGATACGCAGTATTTT. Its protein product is CASSSQPGLNTDTQYF.